The 20 T cell receptor beta chains below all came from one sample that was sequenced in a study of shared clonotypes between healthy human individuals (dated by TCRdb to about 2020). Preparation of the library involved the immunoSEQ multiplex PCR assay. Held by TCRdb, this immuneACCESS table contains in-frame sequences only and omits some clones. Under half of the omission traces to an unresolved V gene where checked; the cause of the rest is unknown. The sample table records over a million clones; about 80% of these occur just once. About 1.5% of the sample lies in the top ten. The specimen was memory CD4+ T cells sorted from blood. Taken with the paper, the label for cell subset or site translates to: CD45RA-negative fraction. The source of these receptors is a young man in good health.

The table lists this clone with many counts. Within the sample, other DNA sequences also encode this same CDR3. CDR3 in amino acids: CASSSGLAGYNEQFF. The CDR3 bases are TGCGCCAGCAGCTCGGGACTAGCGGGTTACAATGAGCAGTTCTTC. The genes are TRBV5-1 and TRBJ2-1, with 12 nucleotides matching TRBD2. The CDR3 has 15 residues. The V gene's germline CDR1 is SGHRS and CDR2 YFSETQ. The J segment lost 4 bases and the V segment lost 3 bases, leaving 2 bases of the junction unmatched.

The rearrangement uses TRBV5-4 and TRBJ1-2; D is undetermined. Germline V gives CDR1 SGHNT, CDR2 YYREEE (reference sequence). V was clipped by 2 bases and J by 6 bases, with 11 bases between them. The CDR3 has 13 residues. CDR3 in amino acids: CASSLRAFDGYTF. CDR3 bases: TGTGCCAGCAGCTTAAGGGCCTTCGATGGCTACACCTTC. Full variable domain (remainder filled in from reference TRBV5-4 and TRBJ1-2): ETGVTQSPTHLIKTRGQQVTLRCSSQSGHNTVSWYQQALGQGPQFIFQYYREEENGRGNFPPRFSGLQFPNYSSELNVNALELDDSALYLCASSLRAFDGYTFGSGTRLTVV.

The V gene is TRBV5-1, the J gene TRBJ2-6; possible D gene TRBD1, 6 bases. With 0 bases removed from V and 0 bases from J, the gap between germline ends came to 7 bases. This CDR3 spans 16 amino acids. The germline V gene encodes CDR1 SGHRS and CDR2 YFSETQ. The CDR3 DNA follows: TGCGCCAGCAGCTTGGAGGGGGACTCTGGGGCCAACGTCCTGACTTTC. Translating it yields CASSLEGDSGANVLTF.

This chain connects TRBV5-4 to TRBJ2-3, with 13 nucleotides matching TRBD2. The V gene's germline CDR1 is SGHNT and CDR2 YYREEE (reference sequence). CDR3 size: 17 residues. Trimming removed 0 bases from V and 4 bases from J; junction bases left unmatched: 5. The CDR3 region has the DNA TGTGCCAGCAGCTTGGCAGGACTAGCGGGAGTCGCAGATACGCAGTATTTT. Translation gives CASSLAGLAGVADTQYF.

This clone was seen just once. The chain links TRBV18 to TRBJ1-2; maybe TRBD1 (5 bases). The CDR3 sequence is 12 residues long. Germline V CDR1 and CDR2: KGHSH, LQKENI. Between the trimmed V and J ends, which lost 4 bases and 6 bases, there was a span of 9 bases. CDR3 amino acids: CASSLLGDGYTF. DNA of the CDR3: TGTGCCAGCTCACTCCTGGGGGATGGCTACACCTTC.

The V call is TRBV11-2, the J call TRBJ1-2, with 8 bases that match TRBD1. Losses at the gene ends were 4 bases for V and 4 bases for J; bases not matched to a gene: 2. Germline CDR1 and CDR2: SGHAT and FQNNGV. This CDR3 comprises 13 residues. The CDR3 DNA follows: TGTGCCAGCAGCTCCCAGGGGGCCTATGGCTACACCTTC. Amino acids: CASSSQGAYGYTF.

V usage is TRBV5-1 and J usage is TRBJ2-7; 8 bases fit TRBD2. The germline gives CDR1 SGHRS, CDR2 YFSETQ. V was pared by 4 bases and J by 5 bases, with 11 bases of the junction left unmatched. The CDR3 is made up of 15 amino acids. The CDR3 bases are TGCGCCAGCAGCGGCTACGGGGGGGCGTCCCACGAGCAGTACTTC. Its protein product is CASSGYGGASHEQYF.

This clone was seen just once. The gene calls are TRBV19 and TRBJ1-5; 7 bases line up with TRBD1. V lost 5 bases to trimming and J lost 2 bases; unmatched junction nucleotides: 12. Germline V gene sequence: CDR1 LNHDA, CDR2 SQIVND (reference sequence). The CDR3 runs to 17 residues. CDR3 sequence: CASSSTGSTRRNQPQHF. The CDR3 DNA sequence: TGTGCCAGTAGTTCGACAGGGTCAACCCGACGCAATCAGCCCCAGCATTTT. The entire variable domain, with the rest obtained from reference TRBV19 and TRBJ1-5, is as follows: DGGITQSPKYLFRKEGQNVTLSCEQNLNHDAMYWYRQDPGQGLRLIYYSQIVNDFQKGDIAEGYSVSREKKESFPLTVTSAQKNPTAFYLCASSSTGSTRRNQPQHFGDGTRLSIL.

The chain couples TRBV2 to TRBJ1-1; D uncertain. The CDR3 runs 14 residues. The germline CDR1 and CDR2 sequences are SNHLY and FYNNEI. The germline V and J ends were trimmed by 0 bases and 4 bases, with 9 bases remaining between them. The chain's CDR3 is CASSEALSITEAFF. CDR3 coding DNA: TGTGCCAGCAGTGAAGCTCTCTCGATCACTGAAGCTTTCTTT. The full variable domain, its missing parts supplied by reference TRBV2 and TRBJ1-1, is EPEVTQTPSHQVTQMGQEVILRCVPISNHLYFYWYRQILGQKVEFLVSFYNNEISEKSEIFDDQFSVERPDGSNFTLKIRSTKLEDSAMYFCASSEALSITEAFFGQGTRLTVV.

The chain links TRBV10-3 to TRBJ1-6; D is ambiguous. The V and J ends lost 0 bases and 4 bases respectively, with 13 bases between them. Germline V gene data show CDR1 as ENHRY and CDR2 as SYGVKD. This CDR3 is 17 amino acids long. The CDR3 coding sequence is TGTGCCATCAGTGAGTCTCGGCCGGCGGTATATAATTCACCCCTCCACTTT. It codes for CAISESRPAVYNSPLHF.

The chain is built from TRBV30 and TRBJ2-5, with a possible D match to TRBD1 (6 bases). The CDR3 runs 13 residues. Germline V lookup: CDR1 GTSNPN, CDR2 SVGIG (reference sequence). The V end was cut by 0 bases, the J end by 7 bases, with 12 bases between. CDR3 protein: CAWSVQGWGTQYF. In DNA form, the CDR3 reads TGTGCCTGGAGTGTACAGGGTTGGGGGACCCAGTACTTC.

V and J are TRBV7-6 and TRBJ1-4; 8 positions match TRBD1. The CDR3 has 15 residues. The germline CDR1 and CDR2 sequences are SGHVS and FNYEAQ. V lost 4 bases and J lost 4; bases outside the gene matches: 5. The CDR3 spells CASSSTGEINEKLFF. CDR3 coding DNA: TGTGCCAGCAGCTCGACAGGGGAAATTAATGAAAAACTGTTTTTT.

This clone occurred once. The chain carries TRBV7-2 and TRBJ1-6; no reliable D call. This CDR3 spans 15 amino acids. V was cut by 3 bases and J by 5 bases, with 11 bases left in between. Germline V gene lookup returns CDR1 SGHTA and CDR2 FQGNSA. The CDR3 sequence: CASSFGNTNNSPLHF. The CDR3 region has the DNA TGTGCCAGCAGCTTTGGGAATACTAATAATTCACCCCTCCACTTT.

Of note for this clone: Other DNA sequences of this sample code for an identical CDR3. The CDR3 region has the DNA TGTGCCAGCAGCCCAGGGGGCGCTGGTCAGCCCCAGCATTTT. Amino acid sequence: CASSPGGAGQPQHF. The chain is built from TRBV7-2 and TRBJ1-5, with 8 bases that match TRBD1. CDR3 length: 14 amino acids. Germline V lookup: CDR1 SGHTA, CDR2 FQGNSA. With V trimmed by 5 bases and J by 6 bases, 6 bases remained unmatched.

The chain recombines TRBV7-9 with TRBJ1-4; D unresolved. V lost 2 bases and J lost 3, with 7 bases in between. Germline V gene lookup returns CDR1 SEHNR and CDR2 FQNEAQ (reference sequence). This CDR3 region has 14 residues. CDR3 DNA sequence: TGTGCCAGCAGCTTACAGGAGTCTAATGAAAAACTGTTTTTT. It translates to CASSLQESNEKLFF.

The chain is built from TRBV12-5 and TRBJ1-3, with no clear D. V gave up 1 base and J gave up 2 bases, with 6 bases separating them. There are 14 residues in the CDR3. Germline loops: CDR1 LGHNT, CDR2 FRNRAP. The CDR3: CASGLEVTGNTIYF. The CDR3 bases are TGTGCTAGTGGTTTGGAAGTCACTGGAAACACCATATATTTT.

The chain couples TRBV20-1 to TRBJ2-1; D uncertain. This CDR3 region has 11 residues. CDR1 and CDR2 (germline): DFQATT, SNEGSKA (reference sequence). Trimming left V 3 bases short and J 9 bases short, with 9 bases between. The CDR3, as DNA: TGCAGTGCTAGGGATTGGCCTGAGCAGTTCTTC. This sequence encodes CSARDWPEQFF.

In this sample, this clone turned up a few times. The chain carries TRBV5-4 and TRBJ1-2; no reliable D call. From germline, CDR1 is SGHNT and CDR2 YYREEE (reference sequence). Trimming left V 1 base short and J 6 bases short, with 7 bases between. The CDR3 has 12 residues. The DNA of the CDR3 is TGTGCCAGCAGCTTGTACAGCAATGGCTACACCTTC. This codes for CASSLYSNGYTF.

This clone turned up a few times. The J gene is TRBJ1-5, the V gene TRBV28, with D unresolved. The CDR3 loop spans 12 amino acids. V was pared by 4 bases and J by 7 bases, with 8 bases between. Germline lookup yields CDR1 MDHEN and CDR2 SYDVKM. The CDR3 loop reads CASSSVSQPQHF. In DNA form, the CDR3 reads TGTGCCAGCAGTTCCGTATCCCAGCCCCAGCATTTT.

The V gene is TRBV6-5, the J gene TRBJ1-5; unclear D gene. The length of the CDR3 is 14 residues. Trimming removed 2 bases from V and 1 base from J, with 6 bases in between. The germline V gene encodes CDR1 MNHEY and CDR2 SVGAGI. The CDR3 nucleotides are TGTGCCAGCAGTTACGTTGGGAGCAATCAGCCCCAGCATTTT. Translating it yields CASSYVGSNQPQHF.